The source of this TCR beta chain is a study of blood T cell repertoires in COVID-19. The wider study: Acute and convalescent COVID-19 samples came from the United States, Italy and Spain. T cells, B-cell-depleted T cells, or PBMCs supplied cDNA or gDNA.

This clone was counted a few times. The J segment lost 5 bases and the V segment lost 5 bases, leaving 4 bases of the junction unmatched. This CDR3 is 14 amino acids long. The germline CDR1 and CDR2 sequences are ENHRY and SYGVKD. TCRdb's copy holds only in-frame clones and misses some; the assay was immunoSEQ multiplex PCR. The profile shows about 240,000 clones, about 80% of them singletons. The TCR originated in an elderly woman with acute or convalescent COVID-19. The chain uses TRBV10-3 and TRBJ1-3; 9 positions match TRBD1. The sequenced material came from peripheral blood. CDR3 sequence reads: CAISLTGGRNTIYF. Here the CDR3 DNA reads TGTGCCATCAGTTTGACAGGGGGGAGAAACACCATATATTTT.